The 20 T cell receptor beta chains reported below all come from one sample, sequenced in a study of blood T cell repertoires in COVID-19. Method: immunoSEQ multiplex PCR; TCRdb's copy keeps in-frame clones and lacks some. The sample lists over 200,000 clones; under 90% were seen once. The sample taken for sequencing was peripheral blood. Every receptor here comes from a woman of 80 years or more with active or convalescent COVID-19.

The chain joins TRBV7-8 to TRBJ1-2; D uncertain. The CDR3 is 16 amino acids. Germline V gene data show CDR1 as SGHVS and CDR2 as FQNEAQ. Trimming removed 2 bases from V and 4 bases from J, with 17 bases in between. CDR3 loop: CASSLRHRYFAYGYTF. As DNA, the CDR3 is TGTGCCAGCAGCTTAAGACATCGTTACTTTGCCTATGGCTACACCTTC.

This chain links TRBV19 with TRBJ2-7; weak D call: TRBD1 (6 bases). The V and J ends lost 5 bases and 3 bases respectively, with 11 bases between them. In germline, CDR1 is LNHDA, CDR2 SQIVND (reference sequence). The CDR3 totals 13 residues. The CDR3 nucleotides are TGTGCCAGTAGTCCCGGGACAAACTACGAGCAGTACTTC. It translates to CASSPGTNYEQYF. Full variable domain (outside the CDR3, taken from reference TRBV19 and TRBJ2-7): DGGITQSPKYLFRKEGQNVTLSCEQNLNHDAMYWYRQDPGQGLRLIYYSQIVNDFQKGDIAEGYSVSREKKESFPLTVTSAQKNPTAFYLCASSPGTNYEQYFGPGTRLTVT.

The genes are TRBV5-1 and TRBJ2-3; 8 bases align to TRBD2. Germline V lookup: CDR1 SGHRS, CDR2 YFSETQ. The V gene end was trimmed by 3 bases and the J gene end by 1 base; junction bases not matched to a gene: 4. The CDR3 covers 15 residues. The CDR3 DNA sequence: TGCGCCAGCAGCTCCGGACTAGCAGGCACAGATACGCAGTATTTT. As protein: CASSSGLAGTDTQYF.

The CDR3 region is CATSRGQGAGETQYF. The CDR3 DNA is TGTGCCACCAGCAGAGGACAGGGGGCAGGAGAGACCCAGTACTTC. The gene calls are TRBV15 and TRBJ2-5; TRBD1 aligns across 10 bases. The CDR3 is 15 amino acids. V lost 1 base to trimming and J lost 4 bases; unmatched junction nucleotides: 3. Germline V gene lookup returns CDR1 LNHNV and CDR2 YYDKDF (reference sequence).

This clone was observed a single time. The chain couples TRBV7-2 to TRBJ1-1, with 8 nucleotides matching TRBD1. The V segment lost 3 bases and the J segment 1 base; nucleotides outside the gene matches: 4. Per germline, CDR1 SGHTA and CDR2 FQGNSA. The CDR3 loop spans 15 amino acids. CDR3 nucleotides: TGTGCCAGCAGCTTCAGGGGGCAAAGGAACACTGAAGCTTTCTTT. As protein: CASSFRGQRNTEAFF.

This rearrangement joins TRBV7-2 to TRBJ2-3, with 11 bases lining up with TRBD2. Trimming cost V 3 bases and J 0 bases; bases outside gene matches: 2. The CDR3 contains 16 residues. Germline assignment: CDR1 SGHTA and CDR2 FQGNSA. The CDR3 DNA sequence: TGTGCCAGCAGCTTGACTAGCGGGACTAGCACAGATACGCAGTATTTT. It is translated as CASSLTSGTSTDTQYF.

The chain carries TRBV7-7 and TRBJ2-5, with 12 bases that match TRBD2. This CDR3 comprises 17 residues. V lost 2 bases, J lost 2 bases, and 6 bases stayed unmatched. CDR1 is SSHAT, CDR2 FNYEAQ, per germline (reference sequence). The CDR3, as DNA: TGTGCCAGCAGCTTAAGGGCTAGCGGGAGGGGGCAAGAGACCCAGTACTTC. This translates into CASSLRASGRGQETQYF.

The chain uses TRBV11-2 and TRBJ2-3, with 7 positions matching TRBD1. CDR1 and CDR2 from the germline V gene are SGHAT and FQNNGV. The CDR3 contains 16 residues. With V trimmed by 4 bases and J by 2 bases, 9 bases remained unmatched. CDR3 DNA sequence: TGTGCCAGCAGCTCCAGGGGGAAGGGATCCACAGATACGCAGTATTTT. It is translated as CASSSRGKGSTDTQYF.

The DNA of the CDR3 is TGTGCCAGCAGTGAACCGGGACAGGGGAAGGGGGAGCAGTTCTTC. Residues: CASSEPGQGKGEQFF. The chain links TRBV6-1 to TRBJ2-1; 10 bases line up with TRBD1. From germline, CDR1 is MNHNS and CDR2 SASEGT. This CDR3 region has 15 residues. Trimming at V came to 2 bases and at J to 10 bases, leaving 8 bases not matched to a gene.

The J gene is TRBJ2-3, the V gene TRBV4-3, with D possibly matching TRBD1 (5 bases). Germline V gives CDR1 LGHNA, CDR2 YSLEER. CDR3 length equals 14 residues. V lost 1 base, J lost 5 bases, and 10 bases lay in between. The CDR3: CASSQGTPGDTQYF. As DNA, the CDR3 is TGCGCCAGCAGCCAAGGGACACCCGGAGATACGCAGTATTTT.

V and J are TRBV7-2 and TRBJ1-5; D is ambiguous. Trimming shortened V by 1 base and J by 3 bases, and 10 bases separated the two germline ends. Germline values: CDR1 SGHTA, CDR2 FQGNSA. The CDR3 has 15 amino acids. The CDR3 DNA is TGTGCCAGCAGCTTAGAAGGAGGACTCAATCAGCCCCAGCATTTT. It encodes CASSLEGGLNQPQHF.

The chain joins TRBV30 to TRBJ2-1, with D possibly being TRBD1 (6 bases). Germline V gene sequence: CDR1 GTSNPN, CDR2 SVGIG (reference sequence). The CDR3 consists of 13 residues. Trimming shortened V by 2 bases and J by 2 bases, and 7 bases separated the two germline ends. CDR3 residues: CAWSQGTYNEQFF. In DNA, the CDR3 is TGTGCCTGGAGTCAGGGGACCTACAATGAGCAGTTCTTC.

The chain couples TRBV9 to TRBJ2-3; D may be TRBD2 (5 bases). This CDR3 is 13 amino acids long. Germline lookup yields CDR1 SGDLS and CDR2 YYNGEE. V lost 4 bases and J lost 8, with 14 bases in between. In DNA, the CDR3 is TGTGCCAGCAGCACGACCCTCCGGGGTACGCAGTATTTT. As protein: CASSTTLRGTQYF. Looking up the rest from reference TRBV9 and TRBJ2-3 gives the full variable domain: DSGVTQTPKHLITATGQRVTLRCSPRSGDLSVYWYQQSLDQGLQFLIQYYNGEERAKGNILERFSAQQFPDLHSELNLSSLELGDSALYFCASSTTLRGTQYFGPGTRLTVL.

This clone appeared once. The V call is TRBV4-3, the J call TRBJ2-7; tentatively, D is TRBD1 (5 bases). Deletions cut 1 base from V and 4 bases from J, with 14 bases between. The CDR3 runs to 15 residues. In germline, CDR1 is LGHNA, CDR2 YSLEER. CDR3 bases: TGCGCCAGCAGCCAAGGGCAGGGCGTAAGGTACGAGCAGTACTTC. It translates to CASSQGQGVRYEQYF.

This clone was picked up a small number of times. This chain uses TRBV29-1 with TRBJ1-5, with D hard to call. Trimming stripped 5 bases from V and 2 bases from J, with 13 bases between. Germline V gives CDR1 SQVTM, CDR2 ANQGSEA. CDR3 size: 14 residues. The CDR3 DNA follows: TGCAGCGTTTCGGCGGCGGGTGGCAATCAGCCCCAGCATTTT. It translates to CSVSAAGGNQPQHF.

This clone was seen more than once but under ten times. In nucleotides, the CDR3 is TGTGCCAGCAGCCGGGACAGGGATTATAGCAATCAGCCCCAGCATTTT. Translated, it gives CASSRDRDYSNQPQHF. The J gene is TRBJ1-5, the V gene TRBV27; 9 positions match TRBD1. J gave up 0 bases and V 6 bases, and 6 bases lay outside the gene matches. The CDR3 covers 16 residues. Germline CDR1 and CDR2: MNHEY and SMNVEV (reference sequence).

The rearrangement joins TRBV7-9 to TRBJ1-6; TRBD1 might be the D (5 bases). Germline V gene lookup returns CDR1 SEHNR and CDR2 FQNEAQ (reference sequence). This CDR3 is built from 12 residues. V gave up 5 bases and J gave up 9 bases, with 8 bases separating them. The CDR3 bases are TGTGCCAGCAGCCTGGGGGGTTCACCCCTCCACTTT. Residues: CASSLGGSPLHF.

CDR3 nucleotide sequence: TGTGCCACCAGCAGAGATTTACTGTCCTCCTACGAGCAGTACTTC. As protein: CATSRDLLSSYEQYF. The chain carries TRBV15 and TRBJ2-7; D unresolved. The V gene lost 0 bases and the J gene lost 0 bases, with 9 bases spanning the gap. The CDR3 is 15 residues long. CDR1 and CDR2 (germline): LNHNV, YYDKDF (reference sequence).

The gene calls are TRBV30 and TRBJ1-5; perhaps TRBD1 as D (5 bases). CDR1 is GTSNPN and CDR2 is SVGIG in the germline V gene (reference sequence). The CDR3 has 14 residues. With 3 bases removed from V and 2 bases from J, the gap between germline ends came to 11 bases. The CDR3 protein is CAWSDGAGNQPQHF. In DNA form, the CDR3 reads TGTGCCTGGAGCGATGGGGCGGGCAATCAGCCCCAGCATTTT. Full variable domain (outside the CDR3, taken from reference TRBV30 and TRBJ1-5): SQTIHQWPATLVQPVGSPLSLECTVEGTSNPNLYWYRQAAGRGLQLLFYSVGIGQISSEVPQNLSASRPQDRQFILSSKKLLLSDSGFYLCAWSDGAGNQPQHFGDGTRLSIL.

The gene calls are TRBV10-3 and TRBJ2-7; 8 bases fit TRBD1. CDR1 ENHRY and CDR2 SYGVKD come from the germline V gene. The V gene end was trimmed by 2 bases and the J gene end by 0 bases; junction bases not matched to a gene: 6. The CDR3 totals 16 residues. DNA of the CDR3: TGTGCCATCAGTGAGGGGGTCGGGACAGGCTCCTACGAGCAGTACTTC. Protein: CAISEGVGTGSYEQYF.